A selection of T cell receptor beta chains follows, all from one sample in a study of T cell responses to AZD1222 COVID-19 vaccine. Assay used: immunoSEQ multiplex PCR; TCRdb lists only in-frame clones, some missing. There are 100,000 to 150,000 clones in the sample; 89% occur only once, and roughly 6.3% lies in the top ten. The sequencing used peripheral blood, collected on day 0 of AZD1222 vaccination. The receptors originated from an adult in good health. Each CDR3 is given with its conserved first and last residue. The D gene is left open where the match is weak. Rows give clone size only sometimes, using once, few, many, or a class for an expanded clone.

D gene	CDR3 length	V gene	J gene	clone size	CDR3 protein	CDR3 DNA
-	14	TRBV18	TRBJ2-7	-	CASSPGLRSYEQYF	TGTGCCAGCTCCCCCGGTCTCCGCTCCTACGAGCAGTACTTC
TRBD2	13	TRBV19	TRBJ2-7	-	CASIGSGGYEQYF	TGTGCCAGTATCGGTAGCGGGGGGTACGAGCAGTACTTC
-	13	TRBV2	TRBJ1-3	-	CAPRMNSGNTIYF	TGTGCCCCCAGAATGAACTCTGGAAACACCATATATTTT
-	14	TRBV4-2	TRBJ2-1	-	CASSQLSSVNEQFF	TGTGCCAGCAGCCAACTCAGCTCTGTCAATGAGCAGTTCTTC
-	14	TRBV6-4	TRBJ2-1	once	CASSVKQEESEQFF	TGTGCCAGCAGTGTAAAACAGGAAGAATCGGAGCAGTTCTTC
-	13	TRBV30	TRBJ1-4	-	CAWSSRGQGKLFF	TGTGCCTGGAGCTCCCGGGGGCAAGGAAAACTGTTTTTT
-	13	TRBV18	TRBJ1-5	-	CASSPRGDQPQHF	TGTGCCAGCTCACCACGGGGGGATCAGCCCCAGCATTTT
-	16	TRBV4-1	TRBJ2-3	-	CASSQVRAPSTDTQYF	TGCGCCAGCAGCCAAGTTAGGGCGCCAAGCACAGATACGCAGTATTTT
-	15	TRBV4-3	TRBJ1-2	-	CASSQDRGPRGGYTF	TGCGCCAGCAGCCAAGATCGTGGGCCGCGGGGAGGCTACACCTTC
TRBD1	17	TRBV4-1	TRBJ2-7	-	CASSQVLTGQGAGEQYF	TGCGCCAGCAGCCAAGTACTAACGGGACAGGGGGCAGGCGAGCAGTACTTC
TRBD1	13	TRBV9	TRBJ1-2	-	CASSVRTGFGYTF	TGTGCCAGCAGCGTACGGACAGGGTTCGGCTACACCTTC
-	16	TRBV2	TRBJ1-2	-	CASSGSGGAQNYGYTF	TGTGCCAGCAGTGGATCTGGGGGGGCTCAAAACTATGGCTACACCTTC
-	15	TRBV5-5	TRBJ2-5	-	CASSLTRGGGETQYF	TGTGCCAGCAGCCTTACCCGCGGGGGCGGGGAGACCCAGTACTTC
-	16	TRBV7-2	TRBJ2-7	-	CASSLRSGQVLHEQYF	TGTGCCAGCAGCTTGCGCTCTGGGCAGGTCTTGCACGAGCAGTACTTC
-	12	TRBV24-1	TRBJ2-7	-	CATGDRRYEQYF	TGTGCCACCGGTGACCGCCGGTACGAGCAGTACTTC
-	15	TRBV5-1	TRBJ2-5	-	CASTMSGTAEETQYF	TGCGCCAGCACAATGTCCGGGACGGCTGAAGAGACCCAGTACTTC
-	13	TRBV11-2	TRBJ1-2	-	CASSLGGLYGYTF	TGTGCCAGCAGCTTAGGAGGGCTCTATGGCTACACCTTC
-	13	TRBV9	TRBJ1-1	-	CASSVGRWTEAFF	TGTGCCAGCAGCGTTGGGCGATGGACTGAAGCTTTCTTT
TRBD1	14	TRBV5-1	TRBJ1-1	-	CASSKGQGGTEAFF	TGCGCCAGCAGCAAAGGACAGGGGGGCACTGAAGCTTTCTTT
TRBD1	13	TRBV9	TRBJ1-1	-	CASSVGGTAEAFF	TGTGCCAGCAGCGTAGGTGGGACAGCTGAAGCTTTCTTT
-	14	TRBV5-1	TRBJ1-2	few	CASSLDRSNYGYTF	TGCGCCAGCAGCTTAGACAGATCTAACTATGGCTACACCTTC
-	13	TRBV11-2	TRBJ2-7	-	CASSSRVGYEQYF	TGTGCCAGCAGCTCCAGGGTAGGGTACGAGCAGTACTTC
-	13	TRBV5-1	TRBJ1-1	-	CASSLDGGTEAFF	TGCGCCAGCAGCTTGGATGGGGGGACTGAAGCTTTCTTT
-	15	TRBV5-5	TRBJ1-6	-	CASSLAGERNSPLHF	TGTGCCAGCAGCTTGGCCGGGGAGAGGAATTCACCCCTCCACTTT
-	12	TRBV3-1/TRBV3-2	TRBJ2-7	-	CASSQVWYEQYF	TGTGCCAGCAGCCAAGTATGGTACGAGCAGTACTTC
TRBD1	16	TRBV27	TRBJ1-5	-	CASSPVGTARNQPQHF	TGTGCCAGCAGTCCGGTTGGGACAGCGAGAAATCAGCCCCAGCATTTT
-	14	TRBV27	TRBJ1-6	once	CASSFPSGASPLHF	TGTGCCAGCAGCTTCCCCTCCGGGGCTTCACCCCTCCACTTT
-	13	TRBV12-3/TRBV12-4	TRBJ1-4	-	CASSLYQDEKLFF	TGTGCCAGCAGTTTATATCAGGACGAAAAACTGTTTTTT
-	16	TRBV18	TRBJ2-7	-	CASSPPQSLFSYEQYF	TGTGCCAGCTCACCACCGCAGAGTCTATTCTCCTACGAGCAGTACTTC
TRBD1	15	TRBV13	TRBJ1-1	-	CASSLEDRGGTEAFF	TGTGCCAGCAGCTTAGAGGACAGGGGGGGAACTGAAGCTTTCTTT
-	14	TRBV4-2	TRBJ1-5	-	CASSQLQLNQPQHF	TGTGCCAGCAGCCAATTACAGTTAAATCAGCCCCAGCATTTT
-	17	TRBV18	TRBJ1-3	once	CASSPILSRGSGNTIYF	TGTGCCAGCTCACCAATACTCTCCAGGGGTTCTGGAAACACCATATATTTT
TRBD2	17	TRBV9	TRBJ2-5	-	CASSVEGLAGARGTQYF	TGTGCCAGCAGCGTAGAGGGACTAGCGGGGGCTAGAGGGACCCAGTACTTC
-	13	TRBV11-2	TRBJ2-7	-	CASSLWDSYEQYF	TGTGCCAGCAGTTTATGGGACTCCTACGAGCAGTACTTC
-	15	TRBV7-8	TRBJ2-7	once	CASSLEGPGLYEQYF	TGTGCCAGCAGCTTAGAGGGTCCTGGTCTCTACGAGCAGTACTTC
-	14	TRBV5-1	TRBJ1-1	-	CASSSTGRDTEAFF	TGCGCCAGCAGTTCAACAGGTAGGGACACTGAAGCTTTCTTT
-	14	TRBV7-3	TRBJ2-2	-	CASSPGVGTGELFF	TGTGCCAGCAGCCCGGGGGTAGGGACCGGGGAGCTGTTTTTT
-	16	TRBV6-2/TRBV6-3	TRBJ1-1	-	CASSYSSKGGGTEAFF	TGTGCCAGCAGTTACTCGAGTAAGGGCGGGGGCACTGAAGCTTTCTTT
-	12	TRBV30	TRBJ2-7	-	CAWSVGPYEQYF	TGTGCCTGGAGTGTAGGGCCGTACGAGCAGTACTTC
-	15	TRBV5-1	TRBJ1-1	-	CASTPMEGVNTEAFF	TGCGCCAGCACTCCTATGGAGGGAGTGAACACTGAAGCTTTCTTT
TRBD1	14	TRBV7-9	TRBJ1-4	-	CASHRGTTNEKLFF	TGTGCCAGCCACAGGGGAACAACTAATGAAAAACTGTTTTTT
TRBD1	14	TRBV27	TRBJ1-1	-	CASGTRQGNTEAFF	TGTGCCAGCGGGACCAGACAGGGAAACACTGAAGCTTTCTTT
-	15	TRBV29-1	TRBJ1-1	few	CSAAPGWGMNTEAFF	TGCAGCGCTGCCCCCGGGTGGGGCATGAACACTGAAGCTTTCTTT
-	14	TRBV15	TRBJ1-4	-	CATSRADRNEKLFF	TGTGCCACCAGCAGAGCTGACAGGAATGAAAAACTGTTTTTT
-	13	TRBV11-3	TRBJ1-1	-	CASSSGVLSEAFF	TGTGCCAGCAGCTCCGGGGTCCTTAGCGAAGCTTTCTTT
-	12	TRBV29-1	TRBJ1-1	-	CSVGQMKAEAFF	TGCAGCGTTGGACAGATGAAGGCTGAAGCTTTCTTT
TRBD1	15	TRBV28	TRBJ1-2	-	CASSLGQGRDYGYTF	TGTGCCAGCAGCCTCGGACAGGGACGGGACTATGGCTACACCTTC
-	10	TRBV30	TRBJ1-1	-	CAWSVNEAFF	TGTGCCTGGAGTGTCAATGAAGCTTTCTTT